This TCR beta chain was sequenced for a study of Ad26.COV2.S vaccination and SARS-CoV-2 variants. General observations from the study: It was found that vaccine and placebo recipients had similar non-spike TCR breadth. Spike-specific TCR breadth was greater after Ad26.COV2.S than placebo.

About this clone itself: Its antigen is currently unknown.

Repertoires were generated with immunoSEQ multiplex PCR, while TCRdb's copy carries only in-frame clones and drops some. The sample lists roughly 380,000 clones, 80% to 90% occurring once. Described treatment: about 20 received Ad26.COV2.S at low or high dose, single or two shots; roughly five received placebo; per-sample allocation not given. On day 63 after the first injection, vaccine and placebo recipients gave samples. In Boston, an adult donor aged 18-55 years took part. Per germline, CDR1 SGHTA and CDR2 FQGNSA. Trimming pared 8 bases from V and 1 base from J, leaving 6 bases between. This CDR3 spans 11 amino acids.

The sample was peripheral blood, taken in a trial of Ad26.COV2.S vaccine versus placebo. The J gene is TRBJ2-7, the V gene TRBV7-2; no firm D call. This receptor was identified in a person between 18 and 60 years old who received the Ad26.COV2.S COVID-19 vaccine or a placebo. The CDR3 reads CASSDSYEQYF. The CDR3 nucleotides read TGTGCCAGCTCGGATTCCTACGAGCAGTACTTC.